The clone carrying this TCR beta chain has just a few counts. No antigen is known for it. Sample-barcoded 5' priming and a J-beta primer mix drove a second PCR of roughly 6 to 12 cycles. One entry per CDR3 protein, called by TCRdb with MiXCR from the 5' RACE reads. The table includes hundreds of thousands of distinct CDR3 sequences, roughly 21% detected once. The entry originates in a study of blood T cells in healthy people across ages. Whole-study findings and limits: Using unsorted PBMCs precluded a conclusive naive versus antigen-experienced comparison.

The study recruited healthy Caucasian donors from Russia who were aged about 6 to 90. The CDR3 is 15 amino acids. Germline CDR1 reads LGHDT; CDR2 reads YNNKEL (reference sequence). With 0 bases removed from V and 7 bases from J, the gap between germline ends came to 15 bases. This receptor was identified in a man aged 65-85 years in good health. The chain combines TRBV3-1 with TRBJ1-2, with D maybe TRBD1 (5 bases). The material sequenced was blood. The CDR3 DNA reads TGTGCCAGCAGCCAAGATCATGGGACCACTAGTGGCTACACCTTC. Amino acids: CASSQDHGTTSGYTF.